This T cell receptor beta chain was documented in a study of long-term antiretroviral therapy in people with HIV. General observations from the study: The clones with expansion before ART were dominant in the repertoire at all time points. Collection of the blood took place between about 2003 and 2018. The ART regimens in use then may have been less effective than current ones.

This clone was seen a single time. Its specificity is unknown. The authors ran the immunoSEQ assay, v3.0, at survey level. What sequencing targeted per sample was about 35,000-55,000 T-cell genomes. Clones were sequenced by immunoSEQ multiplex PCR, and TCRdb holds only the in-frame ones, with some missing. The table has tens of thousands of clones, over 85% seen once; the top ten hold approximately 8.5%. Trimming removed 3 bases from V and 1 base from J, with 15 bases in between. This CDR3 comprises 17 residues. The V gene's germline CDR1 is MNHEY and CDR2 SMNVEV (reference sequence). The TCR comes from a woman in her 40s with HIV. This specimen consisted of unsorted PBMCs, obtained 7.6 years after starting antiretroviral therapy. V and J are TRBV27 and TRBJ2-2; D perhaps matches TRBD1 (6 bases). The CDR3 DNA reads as TGTGCCAGCAGTTTTGGTTGGGTGGGACAGAACACCGGGGAGCTGTTTTTT. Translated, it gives CASSFGWVGQNTGELFF.